A selection of T cell receptor beta chains follows, all from one sample in a study of blood T cell repertoires in COVID-19. TCRdb's table, derived via immunoSEQ multiplex PCR, lists solely in-frame clones and lacks some. The sample lists 300,000 or so clones; roughly 85% were seen once. Sample: PBMCs or T cells enriched from blood (not recorded which). These receptors originate from a woman aged 40 to 50 with acute COVID-19. CDR3s include the opening cysteine and the closing phenylalanine or tryptophan. Fields, in order: V gene, D gene, J gene, clone size, CDR3 protein, CDR3 DNA. A D gene is named only where the DNA matches it firmly. Size tells how often a clone was seen (once, few, many) or the class of an expanded clone, and some rows leave it out.

>TRBV6-5|TRBD2|TRBJ2-5|NA
CASSLGTSGLGETQYF
TGTGCCAGTAGTTTGGGGACTAGCGGGCTTGGGGAGACCCAGTACTTC
>TRBV28|TRBD1|TRBJ1-2|few
CASSLYPGGSYGYTF
TGTGCCAGCAGTTTATACCCAGGGGGCTCCTATGGCTACACCTTC
>TRBV6-5|NA|TRBJ1-4|NA
CASSAHLATNEKLFF
TGTGCCAGCAGCGCACATCTCGCAACTAATGAAAAACTGTTTTTT
>TRBV6-2/TRBV6-3|NA|TRBJ1-1|NA
CASSPRGEGEAFF
TGTGCCAGCAGTCCCAGAGGGGAGGGTGAAGCTTTCTTT
>TRBV18|NA|TRBJ2-7|once
CASSPSRSRGGDEQYF
TGTGCCAGCTCACCATCTAGGAGCAGGGGCGGAGACGAGCAGTACTTC
>TRBV25-1|NA|TRBJ2-2|NA
CASAKTDTGELFF
TGTGCCAGCGCGAAGACAGACACCGGGGAGCTGTTTTTT
>TRBV6-2/TRBV6-3|NA|TRBJ2-7|NA
CASSYSSAGAYEQYF
TGTGCCAGCAGTTACTCGTCAGCCGGGGCCTACGAGCAGTACTTC
>TRBV12-3/TRBV12-4|NA|TRBJ1-2|NA
CASSYGGSYGYTF
TGTGCCAGCAGTTACGGAGGTAGCTATGGCTACACCTTC
>TRBV10-3|TRBD1|TRBJ1-1|once
CAISPTNRDSNTEAFF
TGTGCCATCAGTCCAACCAACCGGGACAGCAACACTGAAGCTTTCTTT
>TRBV5-1|NA|TRBJ2-3|NA
CASSLMGTSHTDTQYF
TGCGCCAGCAGCTTGATGGGGACATCACACACAGATACGCAGTATTTT
>TRBV2|TRBD1|TRBJ1-3|NA
CASTAGTESYPSGNTIYF
TGTGCCAGCACTGCCGGGACAGAGTCTTACCCCTCTGGAAACACCATATATTTT
>TRBV15|NA|TRBJ2-7|NA
CATSRGSYEQYF
TGTGCCACCAGCAGAGGTAGCTACGAGCAGTACTTC
>TRBV11-3|TRBD2|TRBJ2-2|NA
CASSLVAGGNTGELFF
TGTGCCAGCAGCTTAGTCGCGGGGGGGAACACCGGGGAGCTGTTTTTT
>TRBV6-2/TRBV6-3|TRBD1|TRBJ1-4|NA
CASSSGTGGSWNEKLFF
TGTGCCAGCAGTTCCGGGACAGGGGGTTCATGGAATGAAAAACTGTTTTTT
>TRBV10-1|TRBD1|TRBJ1-1|once
CASRRDRDTEAFF
TGCGCCAGCAGGCGGGACAGGGACACTGAAGCTTTCTTT
>TRBV18|TRBD1|TRBJ1-5|NA
CASSPGQGSNQPQHF
TGTGCCAGCTCTCCGGGACAGGGAAGCAATCAGCCCCAGCATTTT
>TRBV6-5|TRBD2|TRBJ2-3|NA
CASGIGGYSGDTQYF
TGTGCCAGCGGAATCGGGGGGTACAGTGGAGATACGCAGTATTTT
>TRBV10-3|NA|TRBJ2-1|NA
CAISESRGGNEQFF
TGTGCCATCAGTGAGTCGAGGGGGGGTAATGAGCAGTTCTTC
>TRBV21-1|NA|TRBJ2-7|NA
CASSPPGQGVGEQYF
TGTGCCAGCAGCCCTCCGGGACAGGGGGTTGGCGAGCAGTACTTC
>TRBV4-2|TRBD2|TRBJ2-1|NA
CASSQGRMRLAGEYNEQFF
TGTGCCAGCAGCCAGGGCCGGATGCGACTAGCGGGGGAATACAATGAGCAGTTCTTC
>TRBV6-5|TRBD1|TRBJ2-3|NA
CASRTGDTDTQYF
TGTGCCAGCAGAACAGGGGACACAGATACGCAGTATTTT
>TRBV7-2|NA|TRBJ2-3|NA
CASSPPPTSDTQYF
TGTGCCAGCAGCCCCCCCCCAACATCAGATACGCAGTATTTT
>TRBV28|TRBD2|TRBJ2-7|NA
CASRQAPSGGFPYEQYF
TGTGCCAGCAGACAAGCTCCTAGCGGAGGATTCCCCTACGAGCAGTACTTC
>TRBV24-1|NA|TRBJ2-1|NA
CATSDPRDNYNEQFF
TGTGCCACCAGTGATCCCCGGGACAACTACAATGAGCAGTTCTTC
>TRBV28|TRBD2|TRBJ2-1|NA
CASSPIAGGPSNEQFF
TGTGCCAGCAGTCCCATTGCGGGAGGGCCTAGCAATGAGCAGTTCTTC
>TRBV5-1|TRBD1|TRBJ1-4|NA
CASSLGQGLINEKLFF
TGCGCCAGCAGCTTGGGACAGGGATTAATCAATGAAAAACTGTTTTTT
>TRBV9|TRBD2|TRBJ2-1|NA
CASSVGGGGINEQFF
TGTGCCAGCAGCGTAGGCGGGGGAGGGATAAATGAGCAGTTCTTC
>TRBV29-1|NA|TRBJ1-3|NA
CSVEEGLLSSGNTIYF
TGCAGCGTTGAGGAGGGCTTATTGAGCTCTGGAAACACCATATATTTT
>TRBV15|TRBD2|TRBJ2-7|NA
CATSRAAGGFYEQYF
TGTGCCACCAGCAGAGCAGCGGGGGGCTTCTACGAGCAGTACTTC
>TRBV5-5|TRBD1|TRBJ2-4|NA
CASSAVWTGRNIQYF
TGTGCCAGCAGCGCCGTGTGGACAGGGAGAAACATTCAGTACTTC
>TRBV28|TRBD1|TRBJ2-2|NA
CASRGALGTGFFAGELFF
TGTGCCAGCAGGGGAGCCCTAGGGACAGGGTTCTTTGCCGGGGAGCTGTTTTTT
>TRBV19|NA|TRBJ1-5|NA
CASSIHRSTNQPQHF
TGTGCCAGTAGTATCCACAGGAGCACGAATCAGCCCCAGCATTTT
>TRBV5-5|NA|TRBJ2-7|NA
CASSLVPAFEQYF
TGTGCCAGCAGCTTGGTTCCTGCGTTCGAGCAGTACTTC
>TRBV18|TRBD1|TRBJ2-3|NA
CASSRPGQGTDTQYF
TGTGCCAGCTCACGACCGGGACAGGGCACAGATACGCAGTATTTT
>TRBV21-1|NA|TRBJ1-2|NA
CASSPQGGRRLANYGYTF
TGTGCCAGCAGCCCCCAGGGGGGCAGACGCTTGGCTAACTATGGCTACACCTTC
>TRBV4-3|NA|TRBJ1-4|few
CASSLTPGSTNEKLFF
TGCGCCAGCAGCCTAACCCCGGGTTCAACTAATGAAAAACTGTTTTTT
>TRBV24-1|TRBD1|TRBJ2-7|NA
CASGPGQGYEQYF
TGTGCCTCCGGACCGGGACAGGGCTACGAGCAGTACTTC
>TRBV20-1|TRBD1|TRBJ2-7|once
CSASVPLTGGKFSYEQYF
TGCAGTGCTAGTGTGCCGTTGACAGGGGGCAAGTTTTCCTACGAGCAGTACTTC
>TRBV27|NA|TRBJ2-5|NA
CASRSWAGETQYF
TGTGCCAGCAGGTCATGGGCGGGGGAGACCCAGTACTTC
>TRBV5-4|NA|TRBJ1-5|once
CASSFGGQFNQPQHF
TGTGCCAGCAGCTTTGGAGGACAGTTCAATCAGCCCCAGCATTTT
>TRBV3-1/TRBV3-2|TRBD1|TRBJ1-4|NA
CASSPDPPRDRDTTNEKLFF
TGTGCCAGCAGCCCGGACCCTCCCCGGGACAGGGATACAACTAATGAAAAACTGTTTTTT
>TRBV18|TRBD1|TRBJ1-1|NA
CASSPPGRGVVMNTEAFF
TGTGCCAGCTCACCACCCGGCAGGGGGGTGGTCATGAACACTGAAGCTTTCTTT
>TRBV7-9|NA|TRBJ1-1|NA
CASSLIMETEAFF
TGTGCCAGCAGCTTAATTATGGAGACTGAAGCTTTCTTT
>TRBV19|NA|TRBJ1-2|NA
CASSSLGVANYGYTF
TGTGCCAGTAGTTCGCTAGGGGTGGCTAACTATGGCTACACCTTC
>TRBV27|NA|TRBJ1-2|NA
CASSLSAGEGYTF
TGTGCCAGCAGTTTATCTGCAGGGGAAGGCTACACCTTC
>TRBV12-3/TRBV12-4|NA|TRBJ2-1|NA
CASNWRGEQFF
TGTGCCAGCAATTGGAGGGGCGAGCAGTTCTTC
>TRBV20-1|NA|TRBJ2-5|NA
CSAVRGETQYF
TGCAGTGCTGTTAGGGGCGAGACCCAGTACTTC
>TRBV19|NA|TRBJ2-6|NA
CASSIDSPGANVLTF
TGTGCCAGTAGTATCGACAGCCCTGGGGCCAACGTCCTGACTTTC
>TRBV7-3|NA|TRBJ2-7|NA
CASSFQQGAGYEQYF
TGTGCCAGCAGCTTTCAACAGGGAGCCGGCTACGAGCAGTACTTC
>TRBV2|TRBD1|TRBJ2-6|NA
CASSRETGGGGANVLTF
TGTGCCAGCAGTCGGGAGACAGGGGGCGGTGGGGCCAACGTCCTGACTTTC
>TRBV12-5|TRBD1|TRBJ1-5|few
CASGLEGQGADQPQHF
TGTGCTAGTGGTTTGGAGGGACAGGGGGCGGATCAGCCCCAGCATTTT
>TRBV2|NA|TRBJ2-3|NA
CASTSGATDTQYF
TGTGCCAGCACATCGGGAGCTACAGATACGCAGTATTTT
>TRBV15|NA|TRBJ1-5|once
CATSTARGAGGNQPQHF
TGTGCCACCAGCACCGCACGGGGGGCCGGGGGCAATCAGCCCCAGCATTTT